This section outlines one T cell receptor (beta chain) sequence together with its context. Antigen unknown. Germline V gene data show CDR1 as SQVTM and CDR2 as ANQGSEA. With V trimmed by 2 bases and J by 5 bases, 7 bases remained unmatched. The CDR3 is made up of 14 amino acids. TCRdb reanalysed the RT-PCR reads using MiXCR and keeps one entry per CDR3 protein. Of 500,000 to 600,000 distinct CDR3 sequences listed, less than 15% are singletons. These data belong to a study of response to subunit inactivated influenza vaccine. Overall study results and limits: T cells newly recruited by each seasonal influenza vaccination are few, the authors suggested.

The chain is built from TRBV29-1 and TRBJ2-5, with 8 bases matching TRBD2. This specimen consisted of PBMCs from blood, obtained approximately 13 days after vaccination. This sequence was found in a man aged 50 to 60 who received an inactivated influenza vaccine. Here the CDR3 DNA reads TGCAGCGTTGAACCAAGCGGGAGATGGGAGACCCAGTACTTC. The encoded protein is CSVEPSGRWETQYF.